The 17 T cell receptor beta chains reported below all come from one sample, sequenced in a study of vaccination effects on CD4 cells after COVID-19. Their antigens are not known. Ahead of sequencing, the ViraFEST assay grew antigen-specific CD4+ T cells using viral peptide pools. Culturing for 10 to 11 days preceded CD4+ T cell isolation. Profiled with immunoSEQ multiplex PCR; TCRdb holds only in-frame clones, not every one. The table shows 55,000 to 65,000 clones, with about four fifths occurring only once. Source: CD4+ T cells from PBMCs cultured with HCoV-229E spike peptides, taken before COVID-19 vaccination. These receptors were obtained from a human donor who received a COVID-19 vaccine.

This sequence joins TRBV28 and TRBJ2-1; D possibly corresponds to TRBD2 (5 bases). Germline V CDR1 and CDR2: MDHEN, SYDVKM. V was cut by 5 bases and J by 8 bases, with 25 bases left in between. This CDR3 spans 17 amino acids. The CDR3 loop is CASSIRRTANHGDEQFF. The CDR3 coding sequence is TGTGCCAGCAGTATCCGAAGGACGGCCAACCACGGGGATGAGCAGTTCTTC.

This sequence joins TRBV6-1 and TRBJ1-5, with D uncertain. The CDR3 extends over 16 amino acids. CDR1 and CDR2 from the germline V gene are MNHNS and SASEGT. Trimming took 4 bases from V and 6 from J, leaving 19 bases between them. The CDR3: CASSGTGSWASQPQHF. The CDR3 DNA reads TGTGCCAGCAGTGGTACCGGGAGCTGGGCATCTCAGCCCCAGCATTTT.

V gene TRBV9 combines with J gene TRBJ1-6; D unclear. Germline V gene sequence: CDR1 SGDLS, CDR2 YYNGEE. This CDR3 contains 14 residues. Trimming took 7 bases from V and 6 from J, leaving 14 bases between them. CDR3 coding DNA: TGTGCCAGCTCGGTAGTTGGGATTAATTCACCCCTCCACTTT. It is translated as CASSVVGINSPLHF.

The rearrangement uses TRBV24-1 and TRBJ2-5; TRBD1 matches 8 bases. The CDR3 is 15 amino acids. V lost 3 bases to trimming and J lost 2 bases; unmatched junction nucleotides: 4. CDR1 and CDR2 from the germline V gene are KGHDR and SFDVKD. CDR3 residues: CATSDLGQEQETQYF. The CDR3, as DNA: TGTGCCACCAGTGATCTGGGACAGGAGCAAGAGACCCAGTACTTC.

The chain recombines TRBV9 with TRBJ2-5; 9 bases map to TRBD2. The CDR3 contains 14 residues. V was clipped by 3 bases and J by 5 bases; unmatched bases: 5. Germline V gene sequence: CDR1 SGDLS, CDR2 YYNGEE. The CDR3 DNA is TGTGCCAGCAGCGGTGCGGGGGGGCGGGAGACCCAGTACTTC. Translation gives CASSGAGGRETQYF.

The genes are TRBV4-2 and TRBJ2-5, with D perhaps assigned TRBD1 or TRBD2 (5 bases each). The CDR3 covers 15 residues. CDR1 is LGHNA, CDR2 YNFKEQ, per germline. V was pared by 1 base and J by 5 bases, with 14 bases between. The chain's CDR3 is CASSQVRQGRETQYF. CDR3 sequence (DNA): TGTGCCAGCAGCCAAGTTCGGCAGGGACGCGAGACCCAGTACTTC.

The chain joins TRBV7-2 to TRBJ1-1; possibly TRBD1 for D (5 bases). V lost 3 bases and J 6 bases, leaving 11 bases between the germline ends. The germline V gene encodes CDR1 SGHTA and CDR2 FQGNSA. The CDR3 runs 13 residues. The CDR3 loop is CASSLNRLAEAFF. Here the CDR3 DNA reads TGTGCCAGCAGCTTGAACAGGTTGGCTGAAGCTTTCTTT.

V and J are TRBV9 and TRBJ1-6, with D tentatively TRBD1 (5 bases). With 0 bases removed from V and 10 bases from J, the gap between germline ends came to 14 bases. Germline V gene data show CDR1 as SGDLS and CDR2 as YYNGEE. This CDR3 has 15 amino acids. The CDR3 protein is CASSVAVGVNSPLHF. The CDR3 DNA sequence: TGTGCCAGCAGCGTAGCTGTGGGGGTAAACTCACCCCTCCACTTT.

The chain is built from TRBV28 and TRBJ1-6; weak D call: TRBD1 (6 bases). V was trimmed by 3 bases and J by 5 bases, leaving 8 bases between them. Germline CDR1 is MDHEN and CDR2 is SYDVKM. The CDR3 loop spans 14 amino acids. CDR3 in DNA: TGTGCCAGCAGTTTGGACAGCAATAATTCACCCCTCCACTTT. Translated, it gives CASSLDSNNSPLHF. Full variable domain (rest looked up from reference TRBV28 and TRBJ1-6): DVKVTQSSRYLVKRTGEKVFLECVQDMDHENMFWYRQDPGLGLRLIYFSYDVKMKEKGDIPEGYSVSREKKERFSLILESASTNQTSMYLCASSLDSNNSPLHFGNGTRLTVT.

V gene TRBV2 combines with J gene TRBJ2-5, with D possibly TRBD2 on 5 matching bases. V was pared by 7 bases and J by 5 bases, with 14 bases between. The V gene's germline CDR1 is SNHLY and CDR2 FYNNEI. The CDR3 covers 13 residues. The CDR3 bases are TGTGCCAGCAAGAGGCCCCCGGGGGAGACCCAGTACTTC. It translates to CASKRPPGETQYF.

The chain couples TRBV18 to TRBJ2-3; the D is unclear. V lost 6 bases, J lost 0 bases, and 10 bases lay in between. The CDR3 runs 14 residues. Germline-derived CDR1 and CDR2 are KGHSH and LQKENI. This chain's CDR3 is CASSDASSTDTQYF. CDR3 nucleotides: TGTGCCAGCTCTGACGCCTCTAGCACAGATACGCAGTATTTT.

The chain is built from TRBV24-1 and TRBJ2-5, with D hard to call. Trimming took off 4 bases at V and 0 bases at J, with 11 bases between the two ends. CDR3 size: 15 residues. Germline V CDR1 and CDR2: KGHDR, SFDVKD. CDR3 in amino acids: CATSDPTEYQETQYF. The CDR3 DNA reads TGTGCCACCAGTGACCCCACAGAGTACCAAGAGACCCAGTACTTC.

V usage is TRBV12-1 and J usage is TRBJ2-2; no DNA check was done on the table's D call, TRBD2. TRBV12-1 is a pseudogene locus. CDR3 length: 17 amino acids. In DNA, the CDR3 is TGTGCCAGCTGGTATCGGAAGGAAGGCGGTTACTCCGGGGAGCTGTTTTTT. Its translation: CASWYRKEGGYSGELFF.

This clone was observed once. The chain employs TRBV24-1 and TRBJ2-3; TRBD1 agrees at 9 bases. This CDR3 has 14 amino acids. The V gene end was trimmed by 5 bases and the J gene end by 6 bases; junction bases not matched to a gene: 5. Germline CDR1 KGHDR, CDR2 SFDVKD. The DNA of the CDR3 is TGTGCCACCAGTGCCCCGACAGGGGGGGATACGCAGTATTTT. Protein product: CATSAPTGGDTQYF.

CDR3 sequence: CSVRGLRDRSYNEQFF. Here the CDR3 DNA reads TGCAGCGTCCGGGGACTCCGGGACAGGTCCTACAATGAGCAGTTCTTC. This sequence joins TRBV29-1 and TRBJ2-1, with 8 bases fitting TRBD1. The CDR3 has 16 residues. With 6 bases clipped from V and 1 base from J, the junction kept 11 bases outside the gene matches. Looked up from germline, CDR1 is SQVTM and CDR2 is ANQGSEA.

The V gene is TRBV28, the J gene TRBJ2-7; 8 bases are a match to TRBD2. Trimming at V came to 4 bases and at J to 0 bases, leaving 2 bases not matched to a gene. Germline values: CDR1 MDHEN, CDR2 SYDVKM. This CDR3 has 14 amino acids. The CDR3 loop reads CASSSGGDSYEQYV. The CDR3, as DNA: TGTGCCAGCAGTTCGGGGGGGGACTCCTACGAGCAGTACGTC.

The rearrangement uses TRBV7-7 and TRBJ2-1, with TRBD2 matching 9 bases. The CDR3 is made up of 15 amino acids. V trimming: 1 base; J trimming: 10 bases; junction bases outside the gene matches: 8. The germline gives CDR1 SSHAT, CDR2 FNYEAQ (reference sequence). CDR3 residues: CASSLGAGGPGEQFF. Here the CDR3 DNA reads TGTGCCAGCAGCTTAGGGGCGGGGGGGCCGGGCGAGCAGTTCTTC.